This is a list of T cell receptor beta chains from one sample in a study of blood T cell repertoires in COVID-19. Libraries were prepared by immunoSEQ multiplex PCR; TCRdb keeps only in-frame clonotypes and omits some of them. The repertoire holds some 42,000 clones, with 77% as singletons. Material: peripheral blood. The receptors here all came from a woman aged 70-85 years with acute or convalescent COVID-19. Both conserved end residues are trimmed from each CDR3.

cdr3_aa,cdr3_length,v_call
ASNSGTGGGEQY,12,TRBV2
ASSQQGGTDTQY,12,TRBV7-9
ASSIFAGDTGELF,13,TRBV19
ASRPDSYWQPQH,12,TRBV2
ASSQGRRENTEAF,13,TRBV3-1/TRBV3-2
ASSPRSASTTGELF,14,TRBV18
ASSLSDRSYNEQF,13,TRBV7-3
ASRFTDTQY,9,TRBV5-1
ASSPTRQNTGELF,13,TRBV7-3
ASSSSNYGYT,10,TRBV7-9
ASRGRQVNQPQH,12,TRBV6-5
ASSQPGQGSYNEQF,14,TRBV4-3
ASSADGFEAF,10,TRBV7-9
ASSLAGDYNEQF,12,TRBV5-1
SVEDRGRETQY,11,TRBV29-1
ASSESPAGQPQH,12,TRBV10-1
ASSLTGGGNTEAF,13,TRBV7-9
ATSRDLSGTGHGYT,14,TRBV15
ASSRGLAGFNEQF,13,TRBV6-6
ASSHRQGNTEAF,12,TRBV3-1/TRBV3-2
ASSLVAGLNTGELF,14,TRBV7-2
ASSRSGGTSGNTIY,14,TRBV5-1
ASSPPGTRVQETQY,14,TRBV18
ASSIDWGLGTTQETQY,16,TRBV19
ASSLAGTGAEKLF,13,TRBV7-2
ASSYWQGAGYT,11,TRBV6-5
ASSYASSYNEQF,12,TRBV28
ASSERSTQYQPQH,13,TRBV2
ASSYFGGTTEAF,12,TRBV6-5
ASSQGPGKAF,10,TRBV3-1/TRBV3-2
AWSVRGGAF,9,TRBV30
ASSKRGQGVRSLH,13,TRBV7-8
ATQGRVLGLSYNEQF,15,TRBV24-1
ASSQTNSYEQY,11,TRBV14
ASSQGKPGHDYEQY,14,TRBV4-1
ASSSNKRNEQY,11,TRBV5-6
ASSHSTPGQTRRPQH,15,TRBV4-3
ASSQDGAGFRGYT,13,TRBV3-1/TRBV3-2
ASSPRASGAYEQY,13,TRBV2
ASSLVSRSGNTIY,13,TRBV7-9
ASSPGQGFNSSLH,13,TRBV7-2
ASIQGQGRQNEQF,13,TRBV2
ASTQNTGELF,10,TRBV28
ASSVNREGTEAF,12,TRBV19
ASSLPGQGAVGTEAF,15,TRBV5-4